This T cell receptor beta chain was identified in a study of blood T cells in healthy people across ages. Individuals who donated were healthy Caucasians from Russia aged roughly 6 to 100. Next came a second PCR, run for about 7 to 12 cycles, which used a sample-barcoded 5' primer along with a J-beta primer mix. Sequencing yielded, for each sample, at least 2.5 million paired-end reads carrying CDR3. TCRdb reprocessed the 5' RACE reads with MiXCR, giving one entry per CDR3 protein. Here the sample spans roughly 1,000,000 distinct CDR3 sequences, under 30% being singletons. Findings and caveats of the study: CMV status of donors was unknown, possibly confounding expanded clonotype changes.

About this clonotype itself: Its target is unknown.

The V gene end was trimmed by 5 bases and the J gene end by 6 bases; junction bases not matched to a gene: 11. This CDR3 spans 15 amino acids. The germline V gene encodes CDR1 DFQATT and CDR2 SNEGSKA (reference sequence). The same data also went into a second study, on T cells of mothers and their children.

The chain links TRBV20-1 to TRBJ2-3; TRBD2 matches 10 bases. The sample taken for sequencing was blood. The receptor was derived from a girl aged 2 to 9 in good health. DNA for the CDR3: TGCAGTGCTCATCTAGCGGGGGTATACCGGGATACGCAGTATTTT. Amino acid sequence: CSAHLAGVYRDTQYF.